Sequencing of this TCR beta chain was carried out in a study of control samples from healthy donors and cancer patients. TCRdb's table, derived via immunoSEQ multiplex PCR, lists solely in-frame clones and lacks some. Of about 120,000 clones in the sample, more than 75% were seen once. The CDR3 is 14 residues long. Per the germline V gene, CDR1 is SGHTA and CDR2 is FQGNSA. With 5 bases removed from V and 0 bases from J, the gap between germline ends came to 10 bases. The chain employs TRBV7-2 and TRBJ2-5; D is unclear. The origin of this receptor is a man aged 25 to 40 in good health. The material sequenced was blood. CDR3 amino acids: CASSPDLYQETQYF. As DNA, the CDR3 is TGTGCCAGCAGCCCCGACCTGTACCAAGAGACCCAGTACTTC.